This entry features one TCR beta chain sequence. There are 14 residues in the CDR3. After removal of 0 bases from V and 7 bases from J, the junction contained 5 bases not matched to a gene. CDR1 is LGHNA, CDR2 YNFKEQ, per germline. This sample was included in a study of blood T cell repertoires in COVID-19. Clones were sequenced by immunoSEQ multiplex PCR, and TCRdb holds only the in-frame ones, with some missing. The sample records about 100,000 clones, roughly 85% being singletons. The chain combines TRBV4-2 with TRBJ1-2; 7 nucleotides line up with TRBD1. The sequencing sample was made of PBMCs or T cells enriched from blood (not recorded which). The TCR sequence derives from a woman aged 45-65 years who had recovered from COVID-19. The CDR3: CASSQETGKAGYTF. The CDR3 DNA reads as TGTGCCAGCAGCCAAGAGACAGGGAAAGCTGGCTACACCTTC.